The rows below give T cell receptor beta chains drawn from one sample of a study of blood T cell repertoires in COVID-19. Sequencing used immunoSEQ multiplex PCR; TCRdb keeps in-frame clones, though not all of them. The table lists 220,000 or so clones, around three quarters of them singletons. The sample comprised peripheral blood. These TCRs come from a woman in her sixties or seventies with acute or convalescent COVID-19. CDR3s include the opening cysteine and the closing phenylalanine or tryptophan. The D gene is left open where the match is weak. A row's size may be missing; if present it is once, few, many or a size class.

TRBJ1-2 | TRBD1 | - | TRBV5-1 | CASSPGTGAAFGYGYTF | TGCGCCAGCAGCCCCGGGACAGGGGCGGCTTTCGGTTATGGCTACACCTTC
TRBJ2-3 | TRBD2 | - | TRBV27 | CASSPTPGLAGGSDTQYF | TGTGCCAGCAGCCCTACCCCGGGACTAGCGGGAGGGTCAGATACGCAGTATTTT
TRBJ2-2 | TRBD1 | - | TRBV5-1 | CASSLGQGITGELFF | TGCGCCAGCAGCTTGGGACAGGGAATCACCGGGGAGCTGTTTTTT
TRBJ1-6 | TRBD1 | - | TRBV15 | CATSRDLPGQDNSPLHF | TGTGCCACCAGCAGAGATCTGCCGGGACAGGATAATTCACCCCTCCACTTT
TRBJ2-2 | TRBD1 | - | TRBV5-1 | CASTPDRANTGELFF | TGCGCCAGCACCCCAGACAGGGCGAACACCGGGGAGCTGTTTTTT
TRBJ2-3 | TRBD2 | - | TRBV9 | CASSVALAGAGTDTQYF | TGTGCCAGCAGCGTAGCCTTAGCGGGAGCGGGTACAGATACGCAGTATTTT
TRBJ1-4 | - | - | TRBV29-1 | CSVGRGGNEKLFF | TGCAGCGTTGGGCGGGGGGGGAATGAAAAACTGTTTTTT
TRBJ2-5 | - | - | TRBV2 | CASSGPYKETQYF | TGTGCCAGCAGTGGCCCCTATAAAGAGACCCAGTACTTC
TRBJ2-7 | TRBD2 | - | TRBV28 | CASSFTLAGLSYEQYF | TGTGCCAGCAGTTTCACCCTAGCGGGATTATCCTACGAGCAGTACTTC
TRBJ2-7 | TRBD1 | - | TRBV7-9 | CASSFRDRAYEQYF | TGTGCCAGCAGCTTCCGGGACAGAGCCTACGAGCAGTACTTC
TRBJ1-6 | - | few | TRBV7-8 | CASSLTGSASLHF | TGTGCCAGCAGCTTGACAGGTTCGGCCAGCCTCCACTTT
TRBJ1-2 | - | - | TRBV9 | CASSQTVGGYTF | TGTGCCAGCAGCCAGACAGTGGGTGGCTACACCTTC
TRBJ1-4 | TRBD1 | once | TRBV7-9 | CASSLGWAGGVEKLFF | TGTGCCAGCAGCTTAGGGTGGGCAGGGGGCGTTGAAAAACTGTTTTTT
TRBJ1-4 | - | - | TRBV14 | CASSQRPPGANEKLFF | TGTGCCAGCAGCCAGAGGCCTCCAGGGGCTAATGAAAAACTGTTTTTT
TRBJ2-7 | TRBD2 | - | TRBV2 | CASQSLAGGPYEQYF | TGTGCCAGCCAGAGCCTAGCGGGAGGGCCCTACGAGCAGTACTTC
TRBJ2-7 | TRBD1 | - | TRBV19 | CASSLPGQGHEQYF | TGTGCCAGTAGTCTCCCGGGACAGGGCCACGAGCAGTACTTC
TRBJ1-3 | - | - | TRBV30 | CAWSDGAPGNTIYF | TGTGCCTGGAGTGACGGTGCCCCTGGAAACACCATATATTTT
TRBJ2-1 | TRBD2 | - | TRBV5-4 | CASSWTSGRYFSGDEQFF | TGTGCCAGCAGCTGGACTAGCGGGAGGTATTTTAGTGGCGATGAGCAGTTCTTC
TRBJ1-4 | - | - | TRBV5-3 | CARRELLSSPDKLHPTNEKLFF | TGTGCCAGACGGGAGCTTCTCTCTTCTCCCGACAAGCTTCATCCAACTAATGAAAAACTGTTTTTT
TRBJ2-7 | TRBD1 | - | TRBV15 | CATSRGQVSFEQYF | TGTGCCACCAGCAGGGGACAGGTTTCCTTCGAGCAGTACTTC
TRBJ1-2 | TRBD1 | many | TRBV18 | CASSQTGQVNYGYTF | TGTGCCAGCTCACAAACGGGACAGGTGAACTATGGCTACACCTTC
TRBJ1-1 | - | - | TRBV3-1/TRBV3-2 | CASSQGVNTEAFF | TGTGCCAGCAGCCAAGGCGTGAACACTGAAGCTTTCTTT
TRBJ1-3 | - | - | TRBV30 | CAWSVRGAGNTIYF | TGTGCCTGGAGTGTCAGGGGAGCCGGAAACACCATATATTTT
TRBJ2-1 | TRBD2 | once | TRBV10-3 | CAISESGGRAFNEQFF | TGTGCCATCAGTGAGTCCGGCGGGAGGGCCTTCAATGAGCAGTTCTTC
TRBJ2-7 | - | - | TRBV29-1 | CSAFGVNGEQYF | TGCAGCGCCTTCGGGGTGAACGGGGAGCAGTACTTC
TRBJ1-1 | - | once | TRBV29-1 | CSVEGAGWNTEAFF | TGCAGCGTTGAAGGGGCGGGTTGGAACACTGAAGCTTTCTTT
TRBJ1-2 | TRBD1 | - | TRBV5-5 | CASSTGTGYGYTF | TGTGCCAGCAGCACGGGGACAGGGTACGGCTACACCTTC
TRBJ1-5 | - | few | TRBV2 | CASSEFPGQPQHF | TGTGCCAGCAGTGAATTTCCAGGTCAGCCCCAGCATTTT
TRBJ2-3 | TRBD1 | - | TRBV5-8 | CASSESRGLITDTQYF | TGTGCCAGCAGCGAGAGCAGGGGGCTTATAACAGATACGCAGTATTTT
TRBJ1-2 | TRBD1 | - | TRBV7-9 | CASSGNQGAGGYTF | TGTGCCAGCAGCGGAAACCAGGGGGCGGGTGGCTACACCTTC
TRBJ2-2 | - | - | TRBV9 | CASSDVVGGGTGELFF | TGTGCCAGCAGCGACGTAGTTGGGGGCGGGACCGGGGAGCTGTTTTTT
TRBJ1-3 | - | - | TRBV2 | CASTQGSGNTIYF | TGTGCCAGCACACAGGGCTCTGGAAACACCATATATTTT
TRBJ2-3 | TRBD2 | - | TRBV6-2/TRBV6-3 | CASSYDLAGGSDTQYF | TGTGCCAGCAGTTATGATCTAGCGGGAGGTTCTGATACGCAGTATTTT
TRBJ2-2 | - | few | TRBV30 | CANPRGAGTGELFF | TGTGCTAACCCGCGGGGCGCAGGCACCGGGGAGCTGTTTTTT
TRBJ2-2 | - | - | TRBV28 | CASSLSGTPNTGELFF | TGTGCCAGCAGTCTATCCGGGACACCGAACACCGGGGAGCTGTTTTTT
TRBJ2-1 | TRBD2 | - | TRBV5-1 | CASSLETLAENNEQFF | TGCGCCAGCAGCTTGGAAACCCTAGCGGAGAACAATGAGCAGTTCTTC
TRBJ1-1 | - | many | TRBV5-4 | CASSSARGTRTEAFF | TGTGCCAGCAGCTCTGCCCGGGGAACGAGGACTGAAGCTTTCTTT
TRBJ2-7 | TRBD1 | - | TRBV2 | CAGSEERDRDHEQYF | TGTGCCGGCAGTGAAGAACGGGACAGGGACCACGAGCAGTACTTC
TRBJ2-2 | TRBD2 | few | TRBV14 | CASSHLTSGSGGELFF | TGTGCCAGCAGCCACTTGACTAGCGGGAGTGGCGGGGAGCTGTTTTTT
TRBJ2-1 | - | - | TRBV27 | CASSPSRTWRRDNEQFF | TGTGCCAGCAGTCCCTCTCGAACGTGGCGGAGGGACAATGAGCAGTTCTTC
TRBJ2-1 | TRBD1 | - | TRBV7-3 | CASSPGTGWDEQFF | TGTGCCAGCAGCCCCGGGACAGGTTGGGATGAGCAGTTCTTC
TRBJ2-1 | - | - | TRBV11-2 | CASSLDSGYNEQFF | TGTGCCAGCAGCTTAGATTCAGGCTACAATGAGCAGTTCTTC
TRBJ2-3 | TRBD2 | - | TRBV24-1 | CATSDASMAGAIDTQYF | TGTGCCACCAGTGACGCGTCGATGGCGGGAGCAATAGATACGCAGTATTTT
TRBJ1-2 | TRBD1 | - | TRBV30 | CAWSVEGAQGYTF | TGTGCCTGGAGTGTGGAGGGGGCGCAAGGCTACACCTTC
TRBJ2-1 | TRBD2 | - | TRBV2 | CASGASGIYNEQFF | TGTGCCAGCGGGGCTAGCGGGATTTACAATGAGCAGTTCTTC
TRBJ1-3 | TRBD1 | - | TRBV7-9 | CASSPGTDTFYSGNTIYF | TGTGCCAGCAGCCCCGGGACAGATACTTTTTACTCTGGAAACACCATATATTTT